One T cell receptor (beta chain) is described in this entry. Trimming stripped 6 bases from V and 0 bases from J, with 9 bases between. Germline CDR1 is MNHEY and CDR2 is SVGEGT. This CDR3 has 14 residues. Unique molecular identifiers were built into the TCRbeta library. TCRdb reanalysed the PCR reads using MiXCR and keeps one entry per CDR3 protein. The sample lists around 450,000 distinct CDR3 sequences, under 20% occurring once. These data originate in a study of T-cell reconstitution after alpha-beta-depleted transplantation in children. This chain links TRBV6-2 or TRBV6-3 with TRBJ2-1; TRBD2 might be the D (5 bases). The receptor comes from a boy in the first two years of life who had a stem cell transplant for Wiskott-Aldrich syndrome, so the T cells may come from the graft donor. Sequencing was performed on PBMCs, mostly from graft donor cells, taken 360 days after TCRalphabeta/CD19-depleted stem cell transplant. CDR3 region: CASRRAVSYNEQFF. As DNA, the CDR3 is TGTGCCAGCAGGAGGGCCGTCTCCTACAATGAGCAGTTCTTC.